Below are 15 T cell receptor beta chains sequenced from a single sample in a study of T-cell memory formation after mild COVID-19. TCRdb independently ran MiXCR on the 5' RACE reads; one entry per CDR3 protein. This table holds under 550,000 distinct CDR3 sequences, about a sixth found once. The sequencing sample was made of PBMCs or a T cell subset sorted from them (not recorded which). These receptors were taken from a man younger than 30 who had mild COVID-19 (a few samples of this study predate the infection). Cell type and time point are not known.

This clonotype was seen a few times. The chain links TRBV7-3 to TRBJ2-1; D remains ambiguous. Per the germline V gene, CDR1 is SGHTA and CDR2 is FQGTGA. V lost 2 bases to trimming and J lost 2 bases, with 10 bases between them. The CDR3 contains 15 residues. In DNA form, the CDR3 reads TGTGCCAGCAGCTTATGGGCGGATACCTACAATGAGCAGTTCTTC. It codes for CASSLWADTYNEQFF.

The CDR3 is CASSEGGNRYTF. CDR3 sequence (DNA): TGTGCCAGCAGTGAAGGGGGGAACCGCTACACCTTC. The V call is TRBV7-3, the J call TRBJ1-2; weak D call: TRBD1 (6 bases). Trimming pared 6 bases from V and 9 bases from J, leaving 14 bases between. The CDR3 totals 12 residues. Germline values: CDR1 SGHTA, CDR2 FQGTGA.

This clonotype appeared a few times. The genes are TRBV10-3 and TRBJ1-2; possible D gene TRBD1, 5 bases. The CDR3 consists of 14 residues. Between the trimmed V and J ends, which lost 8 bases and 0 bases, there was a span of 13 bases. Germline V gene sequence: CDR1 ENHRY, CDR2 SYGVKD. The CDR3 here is CAISWDGSNYGYTF. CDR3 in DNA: TGTGCCATCTCCTGGGACGGATCTAACTATGGCTACACCTTC.

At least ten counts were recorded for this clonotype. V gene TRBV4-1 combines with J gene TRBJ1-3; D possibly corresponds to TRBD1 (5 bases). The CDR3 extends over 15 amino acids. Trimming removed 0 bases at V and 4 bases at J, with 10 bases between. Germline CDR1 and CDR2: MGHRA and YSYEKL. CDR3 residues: CASSQDRGAGNTIYF. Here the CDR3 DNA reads TGCGCCAGCAGCCAAGATCGGGGCGCAGGAAACACCATATATTTT.

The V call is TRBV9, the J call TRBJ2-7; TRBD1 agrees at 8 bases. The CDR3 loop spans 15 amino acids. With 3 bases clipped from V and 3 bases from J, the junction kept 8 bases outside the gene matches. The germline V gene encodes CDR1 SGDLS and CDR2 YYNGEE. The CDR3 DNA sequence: TGTGCCAGCAGCGCAGGCCCAGGACAGGGCTACGAGCAGTACTTC. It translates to CASSAGPGQGYEQYF.

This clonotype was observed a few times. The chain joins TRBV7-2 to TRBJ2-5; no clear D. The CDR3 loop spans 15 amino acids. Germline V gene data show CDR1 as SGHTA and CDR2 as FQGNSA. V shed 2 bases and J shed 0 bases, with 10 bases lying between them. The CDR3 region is CASSLHQVYQETQYF. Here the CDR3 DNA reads TGTGCCAGCAGCTTACACCAGGTATACCAAGAGACCCAGTACTTC.

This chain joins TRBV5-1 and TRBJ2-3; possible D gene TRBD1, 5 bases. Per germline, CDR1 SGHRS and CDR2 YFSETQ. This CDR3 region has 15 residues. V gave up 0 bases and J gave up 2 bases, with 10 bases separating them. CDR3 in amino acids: CASSLGQIITDTQYF. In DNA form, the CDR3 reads TGCGCCAGCAGCTTGGGACAGATAATCACAGATACGCAGTATTTT.

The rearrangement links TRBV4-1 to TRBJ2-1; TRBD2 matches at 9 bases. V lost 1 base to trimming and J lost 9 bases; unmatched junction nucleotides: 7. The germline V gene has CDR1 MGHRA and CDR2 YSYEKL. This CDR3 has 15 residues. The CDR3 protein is CASSQVGAGGTEQFF. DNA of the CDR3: TGCGCCAGCAGCCAAGTGGGGGCGGGGGGGACTGAGCAGTTCTTC.

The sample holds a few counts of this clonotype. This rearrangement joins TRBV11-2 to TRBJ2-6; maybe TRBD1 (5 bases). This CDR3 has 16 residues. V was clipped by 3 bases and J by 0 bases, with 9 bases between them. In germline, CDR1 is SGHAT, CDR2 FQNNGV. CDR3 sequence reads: CASSLRQPSGANVLTF. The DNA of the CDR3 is TGTGCCAGCAGCTTGAGACAGCCCTCTGGGGCCAACGTCCTGACTTTC.

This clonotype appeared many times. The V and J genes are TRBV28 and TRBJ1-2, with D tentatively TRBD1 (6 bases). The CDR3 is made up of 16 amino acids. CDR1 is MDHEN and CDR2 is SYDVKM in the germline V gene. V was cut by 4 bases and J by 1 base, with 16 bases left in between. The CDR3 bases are TGTGCCAGCAGTTCCGCCCGGGGGGCTGGTAACTATGGCTACACCTTC. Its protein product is CASSSARGAGNYGYTF.

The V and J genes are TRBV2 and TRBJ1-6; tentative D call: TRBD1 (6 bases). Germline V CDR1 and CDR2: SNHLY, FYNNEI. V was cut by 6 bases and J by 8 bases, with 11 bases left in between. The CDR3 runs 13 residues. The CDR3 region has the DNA TGTGCCAGCAGAGATAACAGGGATTCACCCCTCCACTTT. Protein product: CASRDNRDSPLHF.

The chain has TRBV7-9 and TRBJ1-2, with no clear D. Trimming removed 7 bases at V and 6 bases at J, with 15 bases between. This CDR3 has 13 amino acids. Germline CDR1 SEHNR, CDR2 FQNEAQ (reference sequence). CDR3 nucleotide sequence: TGTGCCAGCACCTCCCGGAACGTCGATGGCTACACCTTC. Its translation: CASTSRNVDGYTF.

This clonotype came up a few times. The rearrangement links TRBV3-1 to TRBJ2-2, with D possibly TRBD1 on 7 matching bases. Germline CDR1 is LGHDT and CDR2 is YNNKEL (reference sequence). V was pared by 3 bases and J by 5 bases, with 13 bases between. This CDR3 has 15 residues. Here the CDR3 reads CASSHRQGGTGELFF. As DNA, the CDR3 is TGTGCCAGCAGCCACCGACAGGGAGGTACCGGGGAGCTGTTTTTT. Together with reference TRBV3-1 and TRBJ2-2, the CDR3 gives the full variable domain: DTAVSQTPKYLVTQMGNDKSIKCEQNLGHDTMYWYKQDSKKFLKIMFSYNNKELIINETVPNRFSPKSPDKAHLNLHINSLELGDSAVYFCASSHRQGGTGELFFGEGSRLTVL.

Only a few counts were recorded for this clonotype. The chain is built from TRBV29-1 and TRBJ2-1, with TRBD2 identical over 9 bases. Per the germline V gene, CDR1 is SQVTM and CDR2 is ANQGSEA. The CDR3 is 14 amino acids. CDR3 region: CTLGTSQFSGEQFF. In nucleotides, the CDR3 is TGCACCCTCGGGACTAGCCAGTTCTCCGGTGAGCAGTTCTTC.

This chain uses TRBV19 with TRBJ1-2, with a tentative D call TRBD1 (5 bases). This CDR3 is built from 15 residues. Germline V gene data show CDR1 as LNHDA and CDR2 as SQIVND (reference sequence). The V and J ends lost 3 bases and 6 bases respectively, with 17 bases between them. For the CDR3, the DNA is TGTGCCAGTAGTATCCAGGGTGCAGGGACTGATGGCTACACCTTC. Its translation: CASSIQGAGTDGYTF.